The 26 T cell receptor beta chains reported below all come from one sample, sequenced in a study of blood T cell repertoires in COVID-19. Clones were read by immunoSEQ multiplex PCR, and TCRdb kept only the in-frame ones, dropping some. The table has fewer than 350,000 clones, approximately 90% seen once. The sample was peripheral blood. The receptors stem from a woman aged 25 to 39 with COVID-19, enrolled during active disease.

The chain carries TRBV3-1 (or the pseudogene TRBV3-2) and TRBJ2-5; unclear D gene. The length of the CDR3 is 15 residues. Looked up from germline, CDR1 is LGHDT and CDR2 is YNNKEL (reference sequence). V shed 1 base and J shed 1 base, with 10 bases lying between them. The CDR3 DNA sequence: TGTGCCAGCAGCCAAGGTCCCGACACCCAAGAGACCCAGTACTTC. It specifies CASSQGPDTQETQYF.

V usage is TRBV28 and J usage is TRBJ1-2; TRBD1 aligns across 9 bases. V lost 5 bases to trimming and J lost 8 bases; unmatched junction nucleotides: 6. CDR3 size: 13 residues. The germline V gene encodes CDR1 MDHEN and CDR2 SYDVKM. For the CDR3, the DNA is TGTGCCAGCAGTATACAGGGGGCGGAGGGCTACACCTTC. Its protein is CASSIQGAEGYTF.

This sequence joins TRBV6-2 or TRBV6-3 and TRBJ2-5; weak D call: TRBD2 (6 bases). The CDR3 runs 17 residues. V was pared by 4 bases and J by 2 bases, with 20 bases between. Germline assignment: CDR1 MNHEY and CDR2 SVGEGT. CDR3 sequence reads: CASSSPDIGGGQETQYF. The CDR3 coding sequence is TGTGCCAGCAGTTCACCCGATATCGGGGGTGGGCAAGAGACCCAGTACTTC.

The rearrangement links TRBV28 to TRBJ2-7, with 9 nucleotides matching TRBD1. The germline V gene encodes CDR1 MDHEN and CDR2 SYDVKM. The trim removed 6 bases at V and 3 bases at J, leaving 6 bases unmatched. The CDR3 is 14 residues long. The CDR3 reads CASRPRDRVYEQYF. CDR3 in DNA: TGTGCCAGCAGACCCCGGGACAGGGTCTACGAGCAGTACTTC.

There are a few counts of this clone. This rearrangement joins TRBV9 to TRBJ1-6; D not resolved. Germline values: CDR1 SGDLS, CDR2 YYNGEE. The CDR3 totals 16 residues. V lost 0 bases to trimming and J lost 4 bases, with 11 bases between them. CDR3 amino acids: CASSVGSGSYNSPLHF. In DNA, the CDR3 is TGTGCCAGCAGCGTAGGAAGCGGTTCTTATAATTCACCCCTCCACTTT.

V gene TRBV12-3 or TRBV12-4 combines with J gene TRBJ1-1, with D perhaps TRBD1 (5 bases). The CDR3 is 12 amino acids. V lost 11 bases and J lost 0, with 10 bases in between. The CDR3: CAAGHLNTEAFF. DNA of the CDR3: TGTGCCGCGGGGCATTTGAACACTGAAGCTTTCTTT.

This rearrangement joins TRBV16 to TRBJ2-7, with 8 nucleotides matching TRBD1. Germline-derived CDR1 and CDR2 are KGHSY and FQNENV. CDR3 length: 18 amino acids. With 2 bases clipped from V and 0 bases from J, the junction kept 12 bases outside the gene matches. CDR3 DNA sequence: TGTGCCAGCAGCCAAGGGCAGGGGGCCTACCCGAGCTCCTACGAGCAGTACTTC. It encodes CASSQGQGAYPSSYEQYF.

The chain carries TRBV27 and TRBJ1-2; tentatively, D is TRBD1 (6 bases). The CDR3 spans 14 residues. Germline V CDR1 and CDR2: MNHEY, SMNVEV (reference sequence). Between the trimmed V and J ends, which lost 3 bases and 4 bases, there was a span of 12 bases. CDR3 bases: TGTGCCAGCAGTTTGGGGGGGCAGGGCTATGGCTACACCTTC. Encoded protein: CASSLGGQGYGYTF.

The sample holds a few counts of this clone. The V gene is TRBV28, the J gene TRBJ2-1; tentative D call: TRBD2 (6 bases). V lost 5 bases and J lost 5, with 7 bases in between. The V gene's germline CDR1 is MDHEN and CDR2 SYDVKM. This CDR3 contains 12 residues. CDR3 amino acids: CASSRRDNEQFF. The CDR3 coding sequence is TGTGCCAGCAGTCGGAGGGACAATGAGCAGTTCTTC.

This clone was seen a handful of times. This CDR3 is CASTLRREAFF. CDR3 sequence (DNA): TGTGCCAGCACCCTAAGGAGGGAAGCTTTCTTT. The chain carries TRBV12-3 or TRBV12-4 and TRBJ1-1, with D hard to call. This CDR3 spans 11 amino acids. The ends were cut back, 7 bases at V and 8 bases at J, with 11 bases in the middle.

The CDR3 coding sequence is TGTGCCAGCAGCCCGGAGCGGTTGGGCGAGCAGTACTTC. Translated: CASSPERLGEQYF. The V and J genes are TRBV7-3 and TRBJ2-7; weak D call: TRBD2 (5 bases). V shed 5 bases and J shed 6 bases, with 14 bases lying between them. This CDR3 has 13 residues. Germline V lookup: CDR1 SGHTA, CDR2 FQGTGA.

The chain links TRBV9 to TRBJ2-2; 10 bases map to TRBD2. V shed 3 bases, J shed 4 bases, and the junction held 9 bases outside the gene matches. The CDR3 runs 17 residues. Germline values: CDR1 SGDLS, CDR2 YYNGEE. The CDR3, as DNA: TGTGCCAGCAGCGGGATGACTAGCGGGTCGCTCACCGGGGAGCTGTTTTTT. This sequence encodes CASSGMTSGSLTGELFF.

V is TRBV27 and J is TRBJ2-5, with a weak D call TRBD1 (6 bases). This CDR3 contains 15 residues. The V end lost 5 bases, the J end lost 2 bases, and 15 bases lay between the germline ends. CDR1 is MNHEY and CDR2 is SMNVEV in the germline V gene (reference sequence). This chain's CDR3 is CASSNRDTSQETQYF. CDR3 DNA sequence: TGTGCCAGCAGTAACCGGGACACTTCACAAGAGACCCAGTACTTC.

J is TRBJ1-1 and V is TRBV5-1; 8 bases are a match to TRBD1. The J segment lost 0 bases and the V segment lost 6 bases, leaving 4 bases of the junction unmatched. CDR1 SGHRS and CDR2 YFSETQ come from the germline V gene. CDR3 size: 14 residues. CDR3 sequence: CASTLGQVNTEAFF. For the CDR3, the DNA is TGCGCCAGCACCCTGGGACAGGTGAACACTGAAGCTTTCTTT.

The chain carries TRBV3-1 (or the pseudogene TRBV3-2) and TRBJ1-1; D is unresolved. V lost 1 base and J 4 bases, leaving 7 bases between the germline ends. The CDR3 covers 13 residues. The germline gives CDR1 LGHDT, CDR2 YNNKEL (reference sequence). CDR3 amino acids: CASSQVGSTEAFF. The CDR3 DNA reads TGTGCCAGCAGCCAAGTGGGCAGCACTGAAGCTTTCTTT.

This rearrangement joins TRBV5-6 to TRBJ1-5, with TRBD1 identical over 7 bases. Germline V CDR1 and CDR2: SGHDT, YYEEEE. V trimming: 2 bases; J trimming: 3 bases; junction bases outside the gene matches: 5. CDR3 length equals 15 residues. The CDR3: CASSLGDRANQPQHF. In DNA, the CDR3 is TGTGCCAGCAGCTTAGGGGACAGAGCCAATCAGCCCCAGCATTTT.

The chain carries TRBV14 and TRBJ2-7; 9 bases are shared with TRBD1. Germline V gives CDR1 SGHDN, CDR2 FVKESK. The CDR3 consists of 16 residues. V was clipped by 2 bases and J by 3 bases; unmatched bases: 8. CDR3 sequence: CASSQRPRDRDYEQYF. CDR3 nucleotide sequence: TGTGCCAGCAGCCAAAGACCCCGGGACAGGGACTACGAGCAGTACTTC.

This clone appeared a single time. The genes are TRBV2 and TRBJ2-5, with D perhaps matching TRBD2 (5 bases). The CDR3 sequence is 11 residues long. Trimming left V 7 bases short and J 3 bases short, with 6 bases between. Germline V gene data show CDR1 as SNHLY and CDR2 as FYNNEI. CDR3 bases: TGTGCCAGCAAGGAGGAAGAGACCCAGTACTTC. Translating gives CASKEEETQYF.

A word on this clone: Other DNA variants within this sample encode the same CDR3. The chain employs TRBV18 and TRBJ2-7; TRBD1 matches 11 bases. Germline V CDR1 and CDR2: KGHSH, LQKENI. V dropped 6 bases and J dropped 3; count of bases not matched to a gene: 4. The length of the CDR3 is 14 residues. CDR3 sequence (DNA): TGTGCCAGCTCTCCCGGGACAGGGGGCTACGAGCAGTACTTC. As protein: CASSPGTGGYEQYF.

The sample holds one count of this clone. V and J are TRBV3-1 (or the pseudogene TRBV3-2) and TRBJ2-1; 11 bases line up with TRBD2. CDR3 length: 16 residues. Germline CDR1 reads LGHDT; CDR2 reads YNNKEL (reference sequence). V was pared by 4 bases and J by 8 bases, with 10 bases of the junction left unmatched. As DNA, the CDR3 is TGTGCCAGCAGCCCCATAGCGGGAGGGCCGGGCGATGAGCAGTTCTTC. Its protein is CASSPIAGGPGDEQFF.

The chain is built from TRBV18 and TRBJ2-1; 8 bases fit TRBD2. From germline, CDR1 is KGHSH and CDR2 LQKENI. Trimming at V came to 2 bases and at J to 7 bases, leaving 7 bases not matched to a gene. This CDR3 comprises 15 residues. The CDR3 DNA sequence: TGTGCCAGCTCACCAACGGGACTAGGGGGGAATGAGCAGTTCTTC. It translates to CASSPTGLGGNEQFF.

The chain employs TRBV27 and TRBJ1-2; 9 bases fit TRBD1. The CDR3 consists of 13 residues. CDR1 and CDR2 (germline): MNHEY, SMNVEV (reference sequence). V was clipped by 3 bases and J by 5 bases; unmatched bases: 1. This CDR3 reads CASSFDRGYGYTF. The CDR3 coding sequence is TGTGCCAGCAGTTTTGACAGGGGGTATGGCTACACCTTC.

This chain uses TRBV7-6 with TRBJ1-2; TRBD1 aligns across 8 bases. Trimming cost V 5 bases and J 1 base; bases outside gene matches: 6. From germline, CDR1 is SGHVS and CDR2 FNYEAQ. The CDR3 sequence is 15 residues long. The CDR3 DNA reads TGTGCCAGCAGCCCCGGGACAGGTTTTAACTATGGCTACACCTTC. This sequence encodes CASSPGTGFNYGYTF.

The V gene is TRBV5-1, the J gene TRBJ1-1; no clear D. Germline assignment: CDR1 SGHRS and CDR2 YFSETQ. The CDR3 extends over 13 amino acids. The V end was cut by 4 bases, the J end by 0 bases, with 7 bases between. CDR3 DNA sequence: TGCGCCAGCAGCGAACAACTGAACACTGAAGCTTTCTTT. Translated, it gives CASSEQLNTEAFF.

The chain links TRBV5-4 to TRBJ1-1, with D possibly being TRBD1 (5 bases). V lost 3 bases and J 2 bases, leaving 14 bases between the germline ends. This CDR3 contains 15 residues. Germline lookup yields CDR1 SGHNT and CDR2 YYREEE (reference sequence). This chain's CDR3 is CASSSEGRTNTEAFF. DNA for the CDR3: TGTGCCAGCAGCTCGGAGGGTAGGACAAACACTGAAGCTTTCTTT.

The chain links TRBV6-4 to TRBJ2-2; D is possibly TRBD1 (8 bases). The length of the CDR3 is 14 residues. The V end lost 6 bases, the J end lost 7 bases, and 15 bases lay between the germline ends. In germline, CDR1 is MRHNA, CDR2 SNTAGT. In DNA, the CDR3 is TGTGCCAGCAGCCCGACAGGGGAGGGCGGGGAGCTGTTTTTT. It encodes CASSPTGEGGELFF.